This record covers a single T cell receptor beta chain. The method was immunoSEQ multiplex PCR; TCRdb's version includes in-frame clones alone and lacks a portion of them. The sample consists of hundreds of thousands of clones, around 89% of them appearing once. These data originate in a study of blood T cell repertoires in COVID-19. The J segment lost 3 bases and the V segment lost 6 bases, leaving 6 bases of the junction unmatched. The length of the CDR3 is 15 residues. CDR1 is MNHEY and CDR2 is SMNVEV in the germline V gene (reference sequence). The TCR originated in a woman younger than 35 with acute or convalescent COVID-19. This chain joins TRBV27 and TRBJ1-4, with 8 bases that match TRBD1. Material: peripheral blood. The chain's CDR3 is CASRTTGGANEKLFF. The CDR3 nucleotides are TGTGCCAGCAGAACAACAGGGGGAGCTAATGAAAAACTGTTTTTT.